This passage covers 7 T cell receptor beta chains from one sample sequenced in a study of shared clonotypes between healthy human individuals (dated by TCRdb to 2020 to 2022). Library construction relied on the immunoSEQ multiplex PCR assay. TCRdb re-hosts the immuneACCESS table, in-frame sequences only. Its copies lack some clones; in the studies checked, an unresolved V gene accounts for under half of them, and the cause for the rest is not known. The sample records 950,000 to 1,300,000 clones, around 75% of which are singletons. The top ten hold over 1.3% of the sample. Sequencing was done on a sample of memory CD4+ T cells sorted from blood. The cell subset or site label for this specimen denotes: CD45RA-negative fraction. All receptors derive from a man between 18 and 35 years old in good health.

The CDR3 nucleotides read TGTGCCAGCAGCAAAGAAGGCTTAGCGGGGGGAGGCGCCGAGCAGTACTTC. Translated, it gives CASSKEGLAGGGAEQYF. V usage is TRBV21-1 and J usage is TRBJ2-7; the table's D gene call, TRBD2, was not cross checked with the DNA. TRBV21-1 constitutes a pseudogene. The CDR3 spans 17 residues.

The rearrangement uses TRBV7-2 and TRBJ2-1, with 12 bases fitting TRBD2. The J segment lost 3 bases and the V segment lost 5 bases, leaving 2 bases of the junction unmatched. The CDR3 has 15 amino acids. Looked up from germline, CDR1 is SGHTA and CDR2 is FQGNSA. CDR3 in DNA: TGTGCCAGCAGCCGGACTAGCGGGATCTACAATGAGCAGTTCTTC. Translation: CASSRTSGIYNEQFF.

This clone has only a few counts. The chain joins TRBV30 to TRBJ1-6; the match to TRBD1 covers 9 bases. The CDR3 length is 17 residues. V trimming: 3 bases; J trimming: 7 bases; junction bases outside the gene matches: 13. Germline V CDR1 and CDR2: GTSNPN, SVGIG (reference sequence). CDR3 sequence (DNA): TGTGCCTGGAGCCCGAAGGACAGGGGAATTGACAATTCACCCCTCCACTTT. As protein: CAWSPKDRGIDNSPLHF.

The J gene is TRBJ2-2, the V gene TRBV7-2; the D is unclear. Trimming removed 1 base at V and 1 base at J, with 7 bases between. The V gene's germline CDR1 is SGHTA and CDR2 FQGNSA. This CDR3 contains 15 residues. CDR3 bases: TGTGCCAGCAGCTTAGGACTGTTGAACACCGGGGAGCTGTTTTTT. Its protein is CASSLGLLNTGELFF.

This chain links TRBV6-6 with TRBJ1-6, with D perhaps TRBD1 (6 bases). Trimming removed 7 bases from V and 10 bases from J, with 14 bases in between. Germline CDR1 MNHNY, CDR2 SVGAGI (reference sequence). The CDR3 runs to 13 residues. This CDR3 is CASNPGQRSPLHF. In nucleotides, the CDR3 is TGTGCCAGCAACCCCGGACAGAGATCACCCCTCCACTTT.

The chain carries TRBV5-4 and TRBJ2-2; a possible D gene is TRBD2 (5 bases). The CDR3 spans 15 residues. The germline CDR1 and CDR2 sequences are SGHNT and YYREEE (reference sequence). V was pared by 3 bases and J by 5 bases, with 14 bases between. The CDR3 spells CASSSSLVATGELFF. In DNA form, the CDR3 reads TGTGCCAGCAGCTCATCGTTGGTAGCGACCGGGGAGCTGTTTTTT. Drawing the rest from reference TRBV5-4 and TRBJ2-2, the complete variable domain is ETGVTQSPTHLIKTRGQQVTLRCSSQSGHNTVSWYQQALGQGPQFIFQYYREEENGRGNFPPRFSGLQFPNYSSELNVNALELDDSALYLCASSSSLVATGELFFGEGSRLTVL.

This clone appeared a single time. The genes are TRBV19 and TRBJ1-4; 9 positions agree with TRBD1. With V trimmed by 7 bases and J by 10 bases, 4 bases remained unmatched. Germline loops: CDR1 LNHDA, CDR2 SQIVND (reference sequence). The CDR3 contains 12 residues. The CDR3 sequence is CASTPDRGKLFF. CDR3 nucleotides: TGTGCCAGTACCCCGGACAGGGGAAAACTGTTTTTT.